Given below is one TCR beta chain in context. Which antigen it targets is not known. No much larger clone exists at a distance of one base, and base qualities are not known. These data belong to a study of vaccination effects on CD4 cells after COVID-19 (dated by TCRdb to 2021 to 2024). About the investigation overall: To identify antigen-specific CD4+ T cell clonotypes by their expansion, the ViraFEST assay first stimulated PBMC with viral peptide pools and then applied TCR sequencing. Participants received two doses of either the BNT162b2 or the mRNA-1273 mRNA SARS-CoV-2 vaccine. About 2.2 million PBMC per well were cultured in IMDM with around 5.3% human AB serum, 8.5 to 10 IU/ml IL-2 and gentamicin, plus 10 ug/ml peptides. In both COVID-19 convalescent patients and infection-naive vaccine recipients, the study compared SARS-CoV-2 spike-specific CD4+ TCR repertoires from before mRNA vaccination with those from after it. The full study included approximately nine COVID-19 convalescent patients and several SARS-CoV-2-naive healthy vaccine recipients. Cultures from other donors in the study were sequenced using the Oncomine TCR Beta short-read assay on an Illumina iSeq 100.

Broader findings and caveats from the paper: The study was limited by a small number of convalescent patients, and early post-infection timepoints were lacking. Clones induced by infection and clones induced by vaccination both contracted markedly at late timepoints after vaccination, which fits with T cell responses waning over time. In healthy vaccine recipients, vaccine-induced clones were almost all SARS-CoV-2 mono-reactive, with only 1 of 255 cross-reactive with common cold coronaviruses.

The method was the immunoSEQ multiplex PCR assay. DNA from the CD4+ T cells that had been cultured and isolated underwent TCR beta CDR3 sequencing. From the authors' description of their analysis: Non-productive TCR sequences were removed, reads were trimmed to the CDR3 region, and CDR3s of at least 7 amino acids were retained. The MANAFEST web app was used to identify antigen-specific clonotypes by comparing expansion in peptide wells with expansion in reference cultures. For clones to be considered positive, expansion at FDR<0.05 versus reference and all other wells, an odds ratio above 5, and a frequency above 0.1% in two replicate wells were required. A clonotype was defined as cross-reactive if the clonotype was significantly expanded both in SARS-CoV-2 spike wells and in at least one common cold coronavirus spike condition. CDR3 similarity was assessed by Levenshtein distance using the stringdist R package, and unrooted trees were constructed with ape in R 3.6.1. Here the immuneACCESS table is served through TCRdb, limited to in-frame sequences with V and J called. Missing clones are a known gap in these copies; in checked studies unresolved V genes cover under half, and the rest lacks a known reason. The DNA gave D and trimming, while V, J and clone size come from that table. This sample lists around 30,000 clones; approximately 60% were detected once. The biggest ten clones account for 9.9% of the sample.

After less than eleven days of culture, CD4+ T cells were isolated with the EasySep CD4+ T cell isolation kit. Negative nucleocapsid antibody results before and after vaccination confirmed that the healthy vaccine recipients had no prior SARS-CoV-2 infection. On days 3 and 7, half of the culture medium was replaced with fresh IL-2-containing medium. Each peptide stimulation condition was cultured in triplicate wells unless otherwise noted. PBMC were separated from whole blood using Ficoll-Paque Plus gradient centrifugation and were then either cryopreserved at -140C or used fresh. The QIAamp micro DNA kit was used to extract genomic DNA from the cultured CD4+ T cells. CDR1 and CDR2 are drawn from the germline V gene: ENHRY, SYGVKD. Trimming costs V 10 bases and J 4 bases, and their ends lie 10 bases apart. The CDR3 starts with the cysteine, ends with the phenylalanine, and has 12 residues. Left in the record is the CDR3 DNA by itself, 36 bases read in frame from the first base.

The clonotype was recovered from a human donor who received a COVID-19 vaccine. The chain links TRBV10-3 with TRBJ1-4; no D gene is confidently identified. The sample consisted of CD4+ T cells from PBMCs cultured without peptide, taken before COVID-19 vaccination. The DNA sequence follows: TGTGCCACTGCGGACGGTAATGAAAAACTGTTTTTT. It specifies CATADGNEKLFF.